One and the same sample provided the 26 T cell receptor beta chains below, sequenced in a study of T cells in localized non-small cell lung cancer. Generated by immunoSEQ multiplex PCR, the TCRdb table keeps only in-frame clones and is missing some. Of approximately 72,000 clones in the sample, roughly four fifths were seen once. Material: peripheral blood, obtained before any cancer treatment. The receptors shown here come from a female donor over 55 with stage I lung adenocarcinoma.

The V gene is TRBV11-1, the J gene TRBJ2-3; D unclear. The V end was cut by 2 bases, the J end by 4 bases, with 7 bases between. This CDR3 has 13 amino acids. Germline CDR1 is SGHAT and CDR2 is FQDESV (reference sequence). The CDR3 reads CASSLSGADTQYF. For the CDR3, the DNA is TGTGCCAGCAGCTTATCTGGGGCAGATACGCAGTATTTT.

This chain joins TRBV28 and TRBJ1-2; no clear D gene. V was pared by 9 bases and J by 2 bases, with 10 bases between. The CDR3 length is 12 residues. Germline CDR1 MDHEN, CDR2 SYDVKM. The CDR3 is CASMDKNYGYTF. In nucleotides, the CDR3 is TGTGCCAGTATGGATAAAAACTATGGCTACACCTTC.

The chain employs TRBV7-9 and TRBJ2-7; possible D gene TRBD1, 6 bases. CDR3 size: 16 residues. V lost 1 base and J lost 1, with 14 bases in between. Germline-derived CDR1 and CDR2 are SEHNR and FQNEAQ (reference sequence). CDR3 loop: CASSLVRDTLSYEQYF. Here the CDR3 DNA reads TGTGCCAGCAGCTTAGTACGGGACACTTTATCCTACGAGCAGTACTTC.

The chain uses TRBV15 and TRBJ2-7, with D unclear. Germline lookup yields CDR1 LNHNV and CDR2 YYDKDF (reference sequence). The CDR3 contains 13 residues. V was shortened by 0 bases and J by 4 bases, with 7 bases between the two germline ends. CDR3 sequence: CATSRDRRYEQYF. The CDR3 coding sequence is TGTGCCACCAGCAGAGACAGGAGATACGAGCAGTACTTC. The full variable domain, completed using reference TRBV15 and TRBJ2-7, is DAMVIQNPRYQVTQFGKPVTLSCSQTLNHNVMYWYQQKSSQAPKLLFHYYDKDFNNEADTPDNFQSRRPNTSFCFLDIRSPGLGDTAMYLCATSRDRRYEQYFGPGTRLTVT.

The V and J genes are TRBV9 and TRBJ2-4, with 12 bases fitting TRBD2. The length of the CDR3 is 18 residues. Trimming at V came to 0 bases and at J to 8 bases, leaving 12 bases not matched to a gene. From germline, CDR1 is SGDLS and CDR2 YYNGEE. CDR3 residues: CASSVGLAGAQSGYIQYF. In nucleotides, the CDR3 is TGTGCCAGCAGCGTAGGACTAGCGGGGGCTCAAAGCGGTTACATTCAGTACTTC. Filled out from reference TRBV9 and TRBJ2-4, the complete variable domain reads DSGVTQTPKHLITATGQRVTLRCSPRSGDLSVYWYQQSLDQGLQFLIQYYNGEERAKGNILERFSAQQFPDLHSELNLSSLELGDSALYFCASSVGLAGAQSGYIQYFGAGTRLSVL.

As DNA, the CDR3 is TGTGCCAGCAGTGTTAGGAGGACAGGGTCCGAGCAGTACTTC. Translating it yields CASSVRRTGSEQYF. The chain has TRBV6-1 and TRBJ2-7; 8 bases agree with TRBD1. Germline CDR1 MNHNS, CDR2 SASEGT. This CDR3 has 14 amino acids. After removal of 4 bases from V and 6 bases from J, the junction contained 8 bases not matched to a gene.

J is TRBJ2-4 and V is TRBV6-5; the D gene could be TRBD1 or TRBD2 (6 bases each). Per the germline V gene, CDR1 is MNHEY and CDR2 is SVGAGI. V was clipped by 9 bases and J by 9 bases, with 15 bases between them. The CDR3 covers 12 residues. The CDR3 reads CASSGGMGIQYF. The CDR3 bases are TGTGCCAGTTCCGGGGGCATGGGCATTCAGTACTTC.

The J gene is TRBJ1-6, the V gene TRBV4-1, with D possibly being TRBD1 (5 bases). Per the germline V gene, CDR1 is MGHRA and CDR2 is YSYEKL. The length of the CDR3 is 15 residues. The CDR3 bases are TGCGCGAACAACTACGATGGGGCAGGAAATTCACCCCTCCACTTT. It is translated as CANNYDGAGNSPLHF.

The chain is built from TRBV11-3 and TRBJ2-7, with a weak D call TRBD2 (6 bases). Trimming took 6 bases from V and 0 from J, leaving 24 bases between them. This CDR3 contains 18 residues. Germline values: CDR1 SGHNT, CDR2 YENEEA. The CDR3 DNA sequence: TGTGCCAGCAGTTCCCTCGCCCCTGGGGTAGCGGCCTCCTACGAGCAGTACTTC. Its protein is CASSSLAPGVAASYEQYF.

This rearrangement joins TRBV10-2 to TRBJ2-7; D might be TRBD1 (6 bases). The CDR3 is made up of 14 amino acids. Germline CDR1 WSHSY, CDR2 SAAADI. Trimming cost V 2 bases and J 3 bases, with 11 bases left between them. CDR3 protein: CASSERQGGYEQYF. The CDR3 bases are TGCGCCAGCAGTGAGCGACAAGGGGGCTACGAGCAGTACTTC.

This chain links TRBV6-1 with TRBJ1-5; D is ambiguous. The CDR3 extends over 14 amino acids. The germline V gene encodes CDR1 MNHNS and CDR2 SASEGT. Trimming took 3 bases from V and 4 from J, leaving 10 bases between them. The CDR3 DNA is TGTGCCAGCAGTGATATAGTGGGAAATCAGCCCCAGCATTTT. Translation gives CASSDIVGNQPQHF.

The rearrangement uses TRBV11-3 and TRBJ2-3, with 9 positions matching TRBD2. CDR1 and CDR2 from the germline V gene are SGHNT and YENEEA. V dropped 5 bases and J dropped 5; count of bases not matched to a gene: 8. There are 15 residues in the CDR3. The CDR3 nucleotides are TGTGCCAGCAGCGGGATAGCGGGGGTCGGAGATACGCAGTATTTT. Amino acids: CASSGIAGVGDTQYF.

V gene TRBV12-5 combines with J gene TRBJ1-1, with no clear D. The CDR3 is made up of 12 amino acids. V gave up 1 base and J gave up 4 bases, with 4 bases separating them. Germline values: CDR1 LGHNT, CDR2 FRNRAP. The CDR3 loop is CASGLGGTEAFF. CDR3 nucleotides: TGTGCTAGTGGTTTGGGGGGCACTGAAGCTTTCTTT.

The rearrangement uses TRBV4-1 and TRBJ2-1; 10 bases are shared with TRBD1. This CDR3 spans 17 amino acids. Germline loops: CDR1 MGHRA, CDR2 YSYEKL. J gave up 6 bases and V 0 bases, and 8 bases lay outside the gene matches. The CDR3: CASSQDKGDRGPNEQFF. CDR3 nucleotides: TGCGCCAGCAGCCAAGATAAAGGGGACAGGGGTCCCAATGAGCAGTTCTTC.

The chain combines TRBV10-1 with TRBJ2-1, with D possibly TRBD1 on 6 matching bases. CDR3 length equals 15 residues. Germline CDR1 WNHNN, CDR2 SYGVQD (reference sequence). Trimming pared 3 bases from V and 3 bases from J, leaving 12 bases between. CDR3 in DNA: TGCGCCAGCAGTGAAAGAAAAGGGGGCTACAATGAGCAGTTCTTC. Translated, it gives CASSERKGGYNEQFF.

The genes are TRBV5-1 and TRBJ2-5, with D perhaps matching TRBD2 (5 bases). V lost 4 bases, J lost 2 bases, and 18 bases lay in between. This CDR3 spans 16 amino acids. Germline V gene data show CDR1 as SGHRS and CDR2 as YFSETQ. CDR3 DNA sequence: TGCGCCAGCAGCCCCGGTAGGGCGGGTAGACAAGAGACCCAGTACTTC. Amino acids: CASSPGRAGRQETQYF.

This rearrangement joins TRBV10-3 to TRBJ2-7; 7 bases fit TRBD1. This CDR3 has 15 residues. Germline loops: CDR1 ENHRY, CDR2 SYGVKD. V was clipped by 10 bases and J by 0 bases; unmatched bases: 12. CDR3 coding DNA: TGTGCCACACATGGGACAGTCCTAGGCTCCTACGAGCAGTACTTC. As protein: CATHGTVLGSYEQYF.

This chain connects TRBV4-1 to TRBJ2-5; 11 bases are a match to TRBD2. Germline assignment: CDR1 MGHRA and CDR2 YSYEKL. The V and J ends lost 2 bases and 4 bases, in that order; junction bases with no gene match: 6. This CDR3 has 16 residues. In DNA, the CDR3 is TGCGCCAGCAGCCAAACACTAGCGGGAGTTCGAGAGACCCAGTACTTC. The encoded protein is CASSQTLAGVRETQYF.

The chain has TRBV6-1 and TRBJ1-1; no firm D call. This CDR3 has 15 residues. CDR1 MNHNS and CDR2 SASEGT come from the germline V gene. Trimming left V 2 bases short and J 0 bases short, with 10 bases between. The CDR3 nucleotides are TGTGCCAGCAGTGAACATCTGGGAGTGAACACTGAAGCTTTCTTT. Its translation is CASSEHLGVNTEAFF.

V usage is TRBV11-2 and J usage is TRBJ2-3; D ambiguous. Germline values: CDR1 SGHAT, CDR2 FQNNGV. This CDR3 comprises 15 residues. The V end lost 3 bases, the J end lost 4 bases, and 14 bases lay between the germline ends. CDR3 loop: CASSFTTSGPDTQYF. For the CDR3, the DNA is TGTGCCAGCAGCTTTACGACAAGTGGCCCAGATACGCAGTATTTT.

V gene TRBV10-3 combines with J gene TRBJ2-7; TRBD2 matches 8 bases. V shed 3 bases, J shed 0 bases, and the junction held 4 bases outside the gene matches. From germline, CDR1 is ENHRY and CDR2 SYGVKD. The CDR3 sequence is 15 residues long. The CDR3, as DNA: TGTGCCATCAGTGACCCTAGCGGGCTCTCCTACGAGCAGTACTTC. Its translation is CAISDPSGLSYEQYF.

The V and J genes are TRBV18 and TRBJ2-5; D call uncertain. Germline V gives CDR1 KGHSH, CDR2 LQKENI. The CDR3 is made up of 13 amino acids. Trimming took off 2 bases at V and 0 bases at J, with 4 bases between the two ends. The CDR3 bases are TGTGCCAGCTCACCAGGCAACCAAGAGACCCAGTACTTC. This sequence encodes CASSPGNQETQYF.

The chain uses TRBV19 and TRBJ2-2; D possibly matches TRBD1 or TRBD2 (6 bases each). In germline, CDR1 is LNHDA, CDR2 SQIVND (reference sequence). The CDR3 runs 15 residues. V lost 7 bases and J lost 3, with 15 bases in between. CDR3 residues: CASKGGTTDTGELFF. The CDR3, as DNA: TGTGCCAGTAAGGGGGGTACTACGGACACCGGGGAGCTGTTTTTT.

This clone was observed a single time. This chain connects TRBV5-1 to TRBJ1-2, with D perhaps matching TRBD1 (5 bases). Germline V gives CDR1 SGHRS, CDR2 YFSETQ. The CDR3 has 12 residues. The V and J ends lost 4 bases and 5 bases respectively, with 9 bases between them. The CDR3 protein is CASSPAGYGYTF. The DNA for the CDR3 is TGCGCCAGCAGCCCAGCAGGGTATGGCTACACCTTC.

This clone was seen only a few times. The genes are TRBV4-2 and TRBJ2-2, with D maybe TRBD1 (6 bases). This CDR3 is 19 amino acids long. Trimming took 1 base from V and 4 from J, leaving 22 bases between them. Germline loops: CDR1 LGHNA, CDR2 YNFKEQ. The CDR3 DNA sequence: TGTGCCAGCAGCCAAGCCCCCCAGGGGTCCCCAGGCGTCACCGGGGAGCTGTTTTTT. Encoded protein: CASSQAPQGSPGVTGELFF.

The chain has TRBV6-1 and TRBJ1-2; the D is unclear. The CDR3 sequence is 13 residues long. Per germline, CDR1 MNHNS and CDR2 SASEGT. Trimming removed 7 bases from V and 2 bases from J, with 11 bases in between. The DNA of the CDR3 is TGTGCCAGCACCCAGAGCGGGAACTATGGCTACACCTTC. It is translated as CASTQSGNYGYTF.